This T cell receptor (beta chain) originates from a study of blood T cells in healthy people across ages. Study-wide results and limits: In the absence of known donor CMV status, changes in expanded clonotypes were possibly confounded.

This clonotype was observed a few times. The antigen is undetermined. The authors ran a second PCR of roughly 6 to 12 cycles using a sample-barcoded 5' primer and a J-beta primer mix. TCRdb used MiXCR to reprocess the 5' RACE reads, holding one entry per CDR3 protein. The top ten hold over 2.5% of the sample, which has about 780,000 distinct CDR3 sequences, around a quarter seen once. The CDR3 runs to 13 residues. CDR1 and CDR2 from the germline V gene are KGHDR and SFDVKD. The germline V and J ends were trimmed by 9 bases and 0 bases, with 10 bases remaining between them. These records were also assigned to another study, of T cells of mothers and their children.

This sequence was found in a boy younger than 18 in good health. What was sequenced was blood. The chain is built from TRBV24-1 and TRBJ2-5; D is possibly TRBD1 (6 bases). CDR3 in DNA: TGTGCCACCCACAGGGAGTACCAAGAGACCCAGTACTTC. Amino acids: CATHREYQETQYF.